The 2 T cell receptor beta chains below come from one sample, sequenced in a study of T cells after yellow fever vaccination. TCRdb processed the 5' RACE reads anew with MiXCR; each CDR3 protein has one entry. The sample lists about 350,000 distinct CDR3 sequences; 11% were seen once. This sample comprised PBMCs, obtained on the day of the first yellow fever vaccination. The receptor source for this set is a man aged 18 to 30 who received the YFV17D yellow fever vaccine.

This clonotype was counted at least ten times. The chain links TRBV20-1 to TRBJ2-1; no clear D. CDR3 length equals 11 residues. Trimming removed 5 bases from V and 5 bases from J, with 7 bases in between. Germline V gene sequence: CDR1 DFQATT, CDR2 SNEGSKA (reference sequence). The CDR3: CSALADNEQFF. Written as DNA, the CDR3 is TGCAGTGCTTTGGCGGACAATGAGCAGTTCTTC.

CDR3 bases: TGTGCCACCAGCAGAGATGGAGATACGCAGTATTTT. Translation gives CATSRDGDTQYF. The rearrangement joins TRBV15 to TRBJ2-3; D call uncertain. In germline, CDR1 is LNHNV, CDR2 YYDKDF (reference sequence). This CDR3 region has 12 residues. Trimming pared 0 bases from V and 5 bases from J, leaving 3 bases between.